This is a list of T cell receptor beta chains from one sample in a study of glioma-infiltrating T cells after dendritic cell vaccination. Sequencing used immunoSEQ multiplex PCR; TCRdb keeps in-frame clones, though not all of them. The data contain approximately 91,000 clones, about 81% of them singletons. This material consisted of blood, taken after dendritic cell vaccination. The receptors shown here come from a human donor with glioblastoma. Each CDR3 is given with its conserved first and last residue.

j_gene | v_gene | CDR3aa
TRBJ2-1 | TRBV29-1 | CSVEKGANEQFF
TRBJ2-7 | TRBV2 | CASILGTGPYEQYF
TRBJ1-1 | TRBV28 | CASTPGGTGVGAFF
TRBJ1-4 | TRBV11-2 | CASSLGDRDNEKLFF
TRBJ2-5 | TRBV9 | CASSVGSAGGGKTQYF
TRBJ1-1 | TRBV6-4 | CASSDYMNTEAFF
TRBJ2-1 | TRBV4-1 | CASSQDRQYNEQFF
TRBJ2-3 | TRBV30 | CAWSWTGGTDTQYF
TRBJ1-2 | TRBV7-2 | CASSQTGPNPGYTF
TRBJ2-5 | TRBV11-2 | CASSTTGGRETQYF
TRBJ2-7 | TRBV6-4 | CASRSTGSVDEQYF
TRBJ1-5 | TRBV6-5 | CASRPQGPSNQPQHF
TRBJ2-3 | TRBV5-4 | CASSSRLAGGRTQYF
TRBJ2-3 | TRBV19 | CASRLGAQTWDTQYF
TRBJ2-2 | TRBV6-4 | CASSEMRGAGELFF
TRBJ1-6 | TRBV27 | CASSLSRHNSPLHF